The sequence of this TCR beta chain was determined in a study of T-cell reconstitution after alpha-beta-depleted transplantation in children. This clonotype was seen a few times. It was with unique molecular identifiers that the TCRbeta library was prepared. TCRdb called the PCR reads again in MiXCR, with one record for every CDR3 protein. Of about 980,000 distinct CDR3 sequences listed, 25% to 30% are singletons. The germline V gene has CDR1 KGHSH and CDR2 LQKENI. CDR3 length equals 16 residues. Deletions cut 0 bases from V and 4 bases from J, with 13 bases between. The receptor was isolated from a boy in the first two years of life who had a stem cell transplant for SCID, so the T cells may come from the graft donor. Sample: PBMCs, mostly from graft donor cells, taken 360 days after TCRalphabeta/CD19-depleted stem cell transplant. The chain combines TRBV18 with TRBJ2-1, with D maybe TRBD1 (6 bases). This chain's CDR3 is CASSPPNRVQYNEQFF. CDR3 nucleotide sequence: TGTGCCAGCTCACCACCCAACAGGGTTCAGTACAATGAGCAGTTCTTC.